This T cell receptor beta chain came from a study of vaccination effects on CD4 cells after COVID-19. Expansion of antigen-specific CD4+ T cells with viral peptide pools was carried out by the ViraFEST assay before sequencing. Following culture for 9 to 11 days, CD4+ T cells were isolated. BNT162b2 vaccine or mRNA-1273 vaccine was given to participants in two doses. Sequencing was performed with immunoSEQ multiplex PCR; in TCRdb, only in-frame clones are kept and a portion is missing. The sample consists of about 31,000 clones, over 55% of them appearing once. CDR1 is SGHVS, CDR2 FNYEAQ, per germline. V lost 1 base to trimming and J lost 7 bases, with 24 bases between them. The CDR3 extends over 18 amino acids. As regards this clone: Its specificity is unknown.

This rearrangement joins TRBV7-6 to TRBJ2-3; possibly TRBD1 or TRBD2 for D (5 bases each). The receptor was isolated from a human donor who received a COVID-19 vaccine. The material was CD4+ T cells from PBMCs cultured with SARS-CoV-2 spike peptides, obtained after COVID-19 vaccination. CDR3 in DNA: TGTGCCAGCAGCTTAGGCGGATCGAGGGGCCCTAAGGGATATACGCAGTATTTT. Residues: CASSLGGSRGPKGYTQYF.